This TCR beta chain appears in the sequencing data of a study of T-cell reconstitution after alpha-beta-depleted transplantation in children. A TCRbeta library incorporating unique molecular identifiers was prepared. TCRdb re-called the PCR reads with MiXCR, one entry per CDR3 protein. The data contain more than 150,000 distinct CDR3 sequences, over 5.5% of them singletons. This clonotype was found many times. This CDR3 has 14 residues. J lost 9 bases, V lost 5 bases, and 11 bases had no gene match. In germline, CDR1 is MDHEN, CDR2 SYDVKM. The sample in question was PBMCs from the stem cell graft donor, obtained from the stem cell graft. The genes are TRBV28 and TRBJ2-3; 7 bases are shared with TRBD2. The TCR sequence derives from a human donor who donated a stem cell graft to a child with Wiskott-Aldrich syndrome. CDR3 nucleotides: TGTGCCAGCAGTACCACGGGGGGTACTGTCACGCAGTATTTT. Translating gives CASSTTGGTVTQYF.